Following are 4 T cell receptor beta chains from one sample sequenced in a study of shared clonotypes between healthy human individuals. Clones were read by immunoSEQ multiplex PCR, and TCRdb kept only the in-frame ones, dropping some. The table includes 550,000 to 750,000 clones, 92% detected once. CD45RO-negative, CCR7-selected cells formed the naive CD8 fraction, which excluded terminally differentiated effector memory CD45RA+ cells. Sequenced: naive CD8+ T cells sorted from blood. Receptor source: a young man in good health.

The V and J genes are TRBV4-1 and TRBJ1-5, with 9 bases aligning to TRBD1. CDR1 and CDR2 (germline): MGHRA, YSYEKL. The V gene end was trimmed by 6 bases and the J gene end by 0 bases; junction bases not matched to a gene: 6. The CDR3 spans 16 residues. This chain's CDR3 is CASSHGTGYSNQPQHF. The CDR3 coding sequence is TGCGCCAGCAGTCACGGGACAGGGTATAGCAATCAGCCCCAGCATTTT.

The V gene is TRBV11-2, the J gene TRBJ2-5; tentatively, D is TRBD2 (6 bases). Trimming took 8 bases from V and 4 from J, leaving 32 bases between them. Looked up from germline, CDR1 is SGHAT and CDR2 is FQNNGV. The CDR3 covers 19 residues. The CDR3 coding sequence is TGTGCCAGCCGCCTACACCGCGCGGCTCGCGGGGAAGAGGGAGAGACCCAGTACTTC. Encoded protein: CASRLHRAARGEEGETQYF.

This clone was recorded only once. The rearrangement uses TRBV5-5 and TRBJ2-1, with 13 bases fitting TRBD2. Per germline, CDR1 SGHKS and CDR2 YYEKEE (reference sequence). With 4 bases clipped from V and 4 bases from J, the junction kept 8 bases outside the gene matches. The CDR3 runs 17 residues. The CDR3 bases are TGTGCCAGCAGCCCCGGACTAGCGGGAGAGGGGTACAATGAGCAGTTCTTC. This sequence encodes CASSPGLAGEGYNEQFF.

This clone appeared a single time. The J gene is TRBJ2-1, the V gene TRBV7-9, with TRBD2 matching over 15 bases. The junction had 9 bases not matched to a gene; V was cut back by 5 bases and J by 7 bases. This CDR3 contains 17 residues. The germline V gene encodes CDR1 SEHNR and CDR2 FQNEAQ (reference sequence). The CDR3 loop is CASSPSGLAGGRNEQFF. The CDR3 region has the DNA TGTGCCAGCAGCCCTTCCGGACTAGCGGGAGGGCGGAATGAGCAGTTCTTC.